Reported below is one TCR beta chain. Other nucleotide sequences from this sample produce the same CDR3. Trimming stripped 2 bases from V and 1 base from J, with 6 bases between. The CDR3 has 13 residues. The germline V gene encodes CDR1 SGHRS and CDR2 YFSETQ. TCRdb's table, derived via immunoSEQ multiplex PCR, lists solely in-frame clones and lacks some. Of roughly 1.4 million clones in the sample, around 98.5% are singletons; the top ten hold roughly 0.35%. The record originates from a study of shared clonotypes between healthy human individuals. The receptor's source is a man younger than 40 in good health. The J gene is TRBJ2-5, the V gene TRBV5-1, with D possibly matching TRBD1 (5 bases). Material for sequencing was naive CD4+ T cells sorted from blood. Subset here: CD45RA+ positively selected. Here the CDR3 reads CASSLGVQETQYF. For the CDR3, the DNA is TGCGCCAGCAGCTTAGGGGTCCAAGAGACCCAGTACTTC.